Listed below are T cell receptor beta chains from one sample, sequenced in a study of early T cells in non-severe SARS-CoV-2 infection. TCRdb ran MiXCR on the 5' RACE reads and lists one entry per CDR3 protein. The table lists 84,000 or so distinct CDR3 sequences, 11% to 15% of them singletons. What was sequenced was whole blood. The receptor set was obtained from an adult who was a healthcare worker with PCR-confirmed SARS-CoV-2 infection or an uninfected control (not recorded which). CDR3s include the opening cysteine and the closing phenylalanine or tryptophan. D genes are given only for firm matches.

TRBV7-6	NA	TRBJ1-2	CASSLNPASYGYTF
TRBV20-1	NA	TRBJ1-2	CSARDQGSLAGYTF
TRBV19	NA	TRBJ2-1	CASSIGGLSYNEQFF
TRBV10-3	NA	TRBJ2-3	CAISEADTQYF
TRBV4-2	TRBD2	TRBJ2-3	CASSQDTSGLTDTQYF
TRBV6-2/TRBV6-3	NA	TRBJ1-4	CASTLDTRANEKLFF
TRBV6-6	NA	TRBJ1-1	CASSPRHEAFF
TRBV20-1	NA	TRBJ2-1	CSARVEGSYNEQFF
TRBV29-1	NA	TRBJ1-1	CSGRVNTEAFF
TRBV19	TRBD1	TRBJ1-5	CASSIILTGDLDQPQHF
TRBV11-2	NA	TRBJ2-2	CASSHRTYDTGELFF
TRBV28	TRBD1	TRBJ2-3	CASHHGQGISTDTQYF
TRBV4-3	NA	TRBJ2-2	CASSPGRSVTGELFF
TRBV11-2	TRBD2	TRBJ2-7	CASSPGLAGSYEQYF
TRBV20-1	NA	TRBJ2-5	CSARDQTSFQETQYF
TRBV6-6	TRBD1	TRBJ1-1	CASSYSTGNGEAFF
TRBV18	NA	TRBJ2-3	CASSPPLDPGVSTDTQYF
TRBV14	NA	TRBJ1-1	CASSQARTVQAFF
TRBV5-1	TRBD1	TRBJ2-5	CASSADRGETQYF
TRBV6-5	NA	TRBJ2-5	CASSYPGDIQQETQYF
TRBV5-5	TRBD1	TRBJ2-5	CASSLGDRGHQETQYF
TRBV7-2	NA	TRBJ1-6	CASSLALTGTNNSPLHF
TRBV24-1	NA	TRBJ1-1	CATSDVDAISGAFF
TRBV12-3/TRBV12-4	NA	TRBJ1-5	CASSFQRGGLPQHF
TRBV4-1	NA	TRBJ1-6	CASSQGQANSPLHF
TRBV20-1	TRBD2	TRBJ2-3	CSPGGLAGGADTQYF
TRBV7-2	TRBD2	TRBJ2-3	CASSLVRLAGVFTDTQYF
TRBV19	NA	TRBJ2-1	CASINTGGPYNEQFF
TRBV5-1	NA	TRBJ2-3	CASSSFQENTDTQYF
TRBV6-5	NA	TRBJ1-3	CASGWDKGNTIYF
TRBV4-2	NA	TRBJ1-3	CASSQINPGSSGNTIYF
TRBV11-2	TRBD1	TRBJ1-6	CASRDYRGNNSPLHF
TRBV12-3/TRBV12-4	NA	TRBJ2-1	CASSIGGDEQFF
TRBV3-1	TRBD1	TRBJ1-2	CASSLGPAGQESSTF
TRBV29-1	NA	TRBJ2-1	CSVSLAGQPYNEQFF
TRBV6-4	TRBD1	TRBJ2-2	CASRVGGHTGELFF
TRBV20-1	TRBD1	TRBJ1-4	CSAPGQGIATNEKLFF
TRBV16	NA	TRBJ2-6	CASSPYRRVGASSGANVLTF
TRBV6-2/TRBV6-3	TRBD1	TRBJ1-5	CASTKTGGNQPQHF
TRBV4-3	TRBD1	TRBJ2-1	CASSLNTGTGGNEQFF
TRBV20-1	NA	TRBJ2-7	CSARDPRGRTYEQYF
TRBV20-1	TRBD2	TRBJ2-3	CSARSRLAGGPDTQYF
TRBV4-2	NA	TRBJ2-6	CASSQATQTSSGANVLTF
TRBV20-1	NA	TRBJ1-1	CSASGNPTNPEAFF
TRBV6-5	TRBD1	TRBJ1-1	CASSSANRGNTEAFF
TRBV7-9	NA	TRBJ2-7	CASTRGLTSYEQYF
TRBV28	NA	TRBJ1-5	CASSTTLQGSNQPQHF
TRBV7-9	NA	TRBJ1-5	CASSPGNRNQPQHF
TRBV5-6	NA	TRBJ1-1	CASSLRGNRNTEAFF
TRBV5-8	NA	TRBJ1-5	CASSLDGGGRSDQPQHF